Described below is a single TCR beta chain sequence and its context. This clone was found a few times. Which antigen it targets is not known. No quality values exist for individual bases; no much larger clone is one base distant. From the cysteine up to the phenylalanine, the CDR3 has a length of 15 residues. The sequence is cut down to CDR3 DNA, 45 bases in frame from base 1. V is pared back by 4 bases and J by 0 bases, with 11 bases lying between the germline termini. The CDR1 and CDR2 encoded by the germline V gene (reference sequence) are LGHDT and YNNKEL. These data belong to a study of blood T cell repertoires in COVID-19 (dated by TCRdb to 2018 to 2020). With respect to the entire study: Samples from collaborators originated in the United States, Italy and Spain and spanned both the acute and convalescent phases of COVID-19. The prospective study material was composed of cDNA or gDNA derived from T cells, B-cell-depleted T cells, or PBMCs. Subjects who had been exposed to COVID-19, were actively infected with it, or had recovered from it provided the deeply sampled blood TCRbeta repertoires that made up the dataset. The repertoires were released in a freely available public database intended as a resource for research on the immune response to SARS-CoV-2. The samples were drawn from the first 160 participants of the ongoing ImmuneRACE study and from roughly 1,300 subjects provided by 6 global collaborators. Sample metadata almost always included a de-identified subject ID, COVID-19 status, age in years and sex. Where HLA class I and class II types were available, the types were taken from metadata supplied by the sample provider, not from assay-based typing. Results and caveats for the whole study, not just this receptor: How much clinical and demographic metadata was included differed by source and by participant, and the metadata was provided uncurated.

The immunoSEQ Assay, a bias-controlled multiplex PCR, was used to amplify TCRbeta CDR3 regions from genomic DNA. The authors' analysis ran thus. The number of nucleated cells in each sample was estimated from the amplification of reference gene primers within the assay. Sequence reads were collapsed and filtered to measure the absolute abundance of every unique TCRbeta CDR3 rearrangement. For each sample, productive Simpson clonality was calculated as the square root of Simpson's diversity index across productive rearrangements. TCRdb re-hosts the immuneACCESS table, in-frame sequences only. Its copies lack some clones; in the studies checked, an unresolved V gene accounts for under half of them, and the cause for the rest is not known. The V and J calls and clone size are taken from that table; D and trimming were inferred from the DNA. The sample table lists around 140,000 clones, approximately 87% of them with a count of one. The top ten hold 35% to 50% of the sample.

Collaborating institutions collected whole blood in K2EDTA tubes following their own protocols. For TCRbeta analysis, collaborators shipped samples as frozen whole blood, isolated PBMCs, or DNA extracted from either of those sample types. The rearrangement combines TRBV3-1 (or the pseudogene TRBV3-2) with TRBJ2-3, with a weak D call of TRBD2 (6 bases match). Sequencing was done on a sample of peripheral blood. The TCR was taken from a human donor in a cohort sampled during active COVID-19. DNA sequence: TGTGCCAGCAGCCGGGGCGGGGCGAGCACAGATACGCAGTATTTT. Its protein product is CASSRGGASTDTQYF.